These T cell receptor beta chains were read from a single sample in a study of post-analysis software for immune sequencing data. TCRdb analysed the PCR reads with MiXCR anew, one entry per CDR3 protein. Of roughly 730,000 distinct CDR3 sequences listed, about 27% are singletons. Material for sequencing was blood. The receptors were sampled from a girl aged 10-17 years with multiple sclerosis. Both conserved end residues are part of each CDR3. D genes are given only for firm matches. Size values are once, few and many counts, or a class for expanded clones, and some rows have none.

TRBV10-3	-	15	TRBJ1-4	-	CAIRFSEGTNEKLFF	TGTGCCATACGGTTCTCCGAGGGAACTAATGAAAAACTGTTTTTT
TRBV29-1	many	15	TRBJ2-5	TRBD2	CSVRQREQIQETQYF	TGCAGCGTAAGGCAGCGGGAACAGATACAAGAGACCCAGTACTTC
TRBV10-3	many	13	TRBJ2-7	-	CAISVGSSYEQYF	TGTGCCATCAGTGTAGGGAGCTCCTACGAGCAGTACTTC
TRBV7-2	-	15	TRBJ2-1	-	CASSFGSGGDNEQFF	TGTGCCAGCAGCTTCGGAAGCGGAGGGGACAATGAGCAGTTCTTC
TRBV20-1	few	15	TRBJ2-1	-	CSAKLRAVPYNEQFF	TGCAGTGCTAAACTGAGAGCTGTCCCCTACAATGAGCAGTTCTTC
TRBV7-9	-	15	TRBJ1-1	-	CASNPVEGLGSEAFF	TGTGCCAGCAATCCCGTGGAGGGACTTGGATCTGAAGCTTTCTTT
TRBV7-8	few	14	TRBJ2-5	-	CASARRGGRETQYF	TGTGCCAGCGCACGGCGGGGTGGAAGAGAGACCCAGTACTTC
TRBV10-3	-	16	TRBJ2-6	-	CAISESAGPGANVLTF	TGTGCCATCAGTGAGTCGGCAGGTCCTGGGGCCAACGTCCTGACTTTC
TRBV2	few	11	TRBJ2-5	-	CASSEWGSQYF	TGTGCCAGCAGTGAATGGGGGAGCCAGTACTTC
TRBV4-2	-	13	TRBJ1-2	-	CASSQEGNYGYTF	TGTGCCAGCAGCCAAGAGGGTAACTATGGCTACACCTTC
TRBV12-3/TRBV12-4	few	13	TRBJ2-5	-	CASSSDYQETQYF	TGTGCCAGCAGTTCCGACTACCAAGAGACCCAGTACTTC
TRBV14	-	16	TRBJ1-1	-	CASSQEIGAMNTEAFF	TGTGCCAGCAGCCAAGAAATAGGGGCCATGAACACTGAAGCTTTCTTT
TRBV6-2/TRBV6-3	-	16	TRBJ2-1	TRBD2	CASSYPLAGTYNEQFF	TGTGCCAGCAGTTATCCCCTAGCGGGTACCTACAATGAGCAGTTCTTC
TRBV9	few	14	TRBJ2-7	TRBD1	CASSAGQGNYEQYF	TGTGCCAGCAGCGCCGGACAGGGGAACTACGAGCAGTACTTC
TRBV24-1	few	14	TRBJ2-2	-	CATSNTENTGELFF	TGTGCCACCAGTAATACAGAGAACACCGGGGAGCTGTTTTTT
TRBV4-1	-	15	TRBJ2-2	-	CASSQGLGSLWELFF	TGCGCCAGCAGCCAAGGTTTGGGGTCGTTATGGGAGCTGTTTTTT
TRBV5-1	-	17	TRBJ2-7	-	CASSLSAGVVASYEQYF	TGCGCCAGCAGCTTGTCTGCAGGGGTGGTCGCCTCCTACGAGCAGTACTTC
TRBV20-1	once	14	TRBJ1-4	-	CSASRTSTNEKLYF	TGCAGTGCTTCTCGCACCTCAACTAATGAAAAACTGTATTTT
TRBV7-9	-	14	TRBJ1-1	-	CASSRRDTHTEAFF	TGTGCCAGCAGCCGACGGGACACACACACTGAAGCTTTCTTT
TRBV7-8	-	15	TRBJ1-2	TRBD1	CASSLLQGAIYGYTF	TGTGCCAGCAGCTTACTTCAGGGGGCGATCTATGGCTACACCTTC
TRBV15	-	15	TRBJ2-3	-	CATSRAGPGPDTQYF	TGTGCCACCAGCAGAGCAGGCCCCGGCCCAGATACGCAGTATTTT
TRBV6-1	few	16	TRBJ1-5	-	CASRSVLGNSNQPQHF	TGTGCCAGCAGGTCCGTCCTAGGCAATAGCAATCAGCCCCAGCATTTT
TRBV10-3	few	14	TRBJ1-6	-	CAISLNSYNSPLHF	TGTGCCATCAGTCTGAACAGCTATAATTCACCCCTCCACTTT
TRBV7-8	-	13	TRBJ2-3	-	CTSSFRAPDTQYF	TGTACCAGCAGCTTCCGGGCGCCGGATACGCAGTATTTT
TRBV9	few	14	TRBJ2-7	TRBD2	CASSATSASYEQYF	TGTGCCAGCAGCGCGACTAGCGCTTCCTACGAGCAGTACTTC
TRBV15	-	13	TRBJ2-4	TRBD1	CATSDGTGNIQYF	TGTGCCACCAGCGATGGGACAGGGAACATTCAGTACTTC
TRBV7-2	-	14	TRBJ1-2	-	CASSPNDRNYGYTF	TGTGCCAGCAGCCCGAACGACCGTAACTATGGCTACACCTTC
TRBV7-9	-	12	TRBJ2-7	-	CASSRTEYEQYF	TGTGCCAGCAGCAGAACAGAGTACGAGCAGTACTTC
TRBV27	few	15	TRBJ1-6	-	CASRWVRTYNSPLHF	TGTGCCAGCAGATGGGTCAGGACCTATAATTCACCCCTCCACTTT
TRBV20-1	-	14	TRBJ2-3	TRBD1	CSAIQGRGADTQYF	TGCAGTGCTATACAGGGGAGAGGGGCAGATACGCAGTATTTT
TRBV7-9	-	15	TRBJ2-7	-	CASSLSNGDVYEQYF	TGTGCCAGCAGCTTAAGTAACGGCGACGTCTACGAGCAGTACTTC
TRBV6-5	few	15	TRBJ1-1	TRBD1	CASRTGDRVATEAFF	TGTGCCAGTAGAACCGGCGACAGGGTTGCCACTGAAGCTTTCTTT
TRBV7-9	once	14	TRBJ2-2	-	CASSLRARTGELFF	TGTGCCAGCAGCCTCAGGGCCCGGACCGGGGAGCTGTTTTTT
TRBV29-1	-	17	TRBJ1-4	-	CSVVPATSTATNEKLFF	TGCAGCGTTGTTCCAGCAACCTCTACTGCAACTAATGAAAAACTGTTTTTT
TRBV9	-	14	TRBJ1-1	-	CASSVAPGVTEAFF	TGTGCCAGCAGCGTAGCTCCGGGGGTGACTGAAGCTTTCTTT
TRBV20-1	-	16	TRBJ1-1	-	CSARDPYRGVNTEAFF	TGCAGTGCTAGAGATCCCTACCGGGGGGTGAACACTGAAGCTTTCTTT
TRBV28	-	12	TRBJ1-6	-	CASSSGGSPLHF	TGTGCCAGCAGTTCCGGGGGTTCACCCCTCCACTTT
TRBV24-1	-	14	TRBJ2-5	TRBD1	CATGDRGPPETQYF	TGTGCCACCGGGGACAGGGGGCCGCCGGAGACCCAGTACTTC
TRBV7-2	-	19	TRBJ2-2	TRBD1	CASSLRTGGLTANTGELFF	TGTGCCAGCAGCCTAAGGACAGGGGGTTTGACCGCGAACACCGGGGAGCTGTTTTTT
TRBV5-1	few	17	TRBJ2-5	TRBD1	CASSLTPRTGAAETQYF	TGCGCCAGCAGCTTGACCCCCCGGACAGGGGCGGCGGAGACCCAGTACTTC
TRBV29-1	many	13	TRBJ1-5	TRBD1	CSARQGVGQPQHF	TGCAGCGCCCGACAGGGGGTAGGGCAGCCCCAGCATTTT
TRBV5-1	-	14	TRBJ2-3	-	CASSLNGHTDTQYF	TGCGCCAGCAGCTTGAACGGCCACACAGATACGCAGTATTTT
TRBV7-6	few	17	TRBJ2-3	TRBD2	CASSDVPGLASTDTQYF	TGTGCCAGCAGTGACGTCCCGGGACTAGCTAGCACAGATACGCAGTATTTT
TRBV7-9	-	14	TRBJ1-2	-	CASSPHISRLGYTF	TGTGCCAGCAGCCCCCATATCTCCCGCCTAGGCTACACCTTC
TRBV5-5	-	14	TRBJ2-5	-	CASSWGQIQETQYF	TGTGCCAGCAGCTGGGGACAAATCCAAGAGACCCAGTACTTC
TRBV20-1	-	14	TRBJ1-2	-	CSATQADGRHGYTF	TGCAGTGCAACACAAGCCGACGGGAGGCATGGCTACACCTTC
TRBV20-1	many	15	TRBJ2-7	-	CSAGGPQGRWYEQYF	TGCAGTGCTGGAGGGCCCCAGGGACGTTGGTACGAGCAGTACTTC
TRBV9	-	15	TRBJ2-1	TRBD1	CASSDERGPYNEQFF	TGTGCCAGCAGCGACGAGAGGGGGCCCTACAATGAGCAGTTCTTC
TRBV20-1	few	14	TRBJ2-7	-	CSARSSGSSYEQYF	TGCAGTGCTAGAAGCAGCGGCAGCTCCTACGAGCAGTACTTC
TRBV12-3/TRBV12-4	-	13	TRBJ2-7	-	CASGPEGGYEQYF	TGTGCCAGCGGCCCGGAAGGGGGCTACGAGCAGTACTTC
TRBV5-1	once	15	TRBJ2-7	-	CASSLGGGQPYEQYF	TGCGCCAGCAGCTTGGGGGGGGGCCAACCTTACGAGCAGTACTTC
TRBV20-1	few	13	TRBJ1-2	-	CSASSRGAYGYTF	TGCAGTGCTAGCAGTAGAGGGGCCTATGGCTACACCTTC
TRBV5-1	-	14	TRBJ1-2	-	CASSPTGLSYGYTF	TGCGCCAGCAGCCCAACGGGACTGAGCTATGGCTACACCTTC
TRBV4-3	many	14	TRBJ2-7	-	CASSQDRSDYEQYF	TGCGCCAGCAGCCAAGATCGGTCAGACTACGAGCAGTACTTC